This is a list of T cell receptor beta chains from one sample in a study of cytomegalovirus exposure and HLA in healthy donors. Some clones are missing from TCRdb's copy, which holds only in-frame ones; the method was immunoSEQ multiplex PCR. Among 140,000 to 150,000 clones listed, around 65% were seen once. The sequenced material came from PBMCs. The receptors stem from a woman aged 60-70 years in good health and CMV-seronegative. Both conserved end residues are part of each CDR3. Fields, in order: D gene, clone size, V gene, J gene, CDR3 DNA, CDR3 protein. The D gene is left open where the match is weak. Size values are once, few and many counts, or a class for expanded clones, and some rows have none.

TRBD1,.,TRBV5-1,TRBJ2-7,TGCGCCAGCAGCTCCCGGGACAGGAGCTACGAGCAGTACTTC,CASSSRDRSYEQYF
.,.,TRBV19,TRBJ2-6,TGTGCCAGCAACTTTATTAGGGGGGGCTCTGGGGCCAACGTCCTGACTTTC,CASNFIRGGSGANVLTF
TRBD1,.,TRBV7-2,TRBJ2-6,TGTGCCAGCAGCTTCACCGGGACAGGGCTTGTTGGGGCCAACGTCCTGACTTTC,CASSFTGTGLVGANVLTF
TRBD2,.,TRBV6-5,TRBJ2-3,TGTGCCAGCAAGGCTAGCGGGGGACCAGATACGCAGTATTTT,CASKASGGPDTQYF
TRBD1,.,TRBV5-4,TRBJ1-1,TGTGCCAGCAGCTGGACAGGGCAGACTGAAGCTTTCTTT,CASSWTGQTEAFF
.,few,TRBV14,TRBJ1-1,TGTGCCAGCAGCCAACCCCCGGGAGCCTATTTCTTT,CASSQPPGAYFF
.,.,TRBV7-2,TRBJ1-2,TGTGCCAGCAGCCTTGCGGTAGGCAGGGGATATGATGGCTACACCTTC,CASSLAVGRGYDGYTF
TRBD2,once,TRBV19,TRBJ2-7,TGTGCCAGTAGTATAGAGGGGCCTGCGGGGGTCTACGAGCAGTACTTC,CASSIEGPAGVYEQYF
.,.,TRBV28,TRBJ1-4,TGTGCCAGCAGTTTAAGCGTACCTGGAAATGAAAAACTGTTTTTT,CASSLSVPGNEKLFF
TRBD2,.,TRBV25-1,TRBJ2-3,TGTGCCAGCAGTCTAGCGGGAGGAGGTACGCAGTATTTT,CASSLAGGGTQYF
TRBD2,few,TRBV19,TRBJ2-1,TGTGCCAGTAGGCGGGACTACTACAATGAGCAGTTCTTC,CASRRDYYNEQFF
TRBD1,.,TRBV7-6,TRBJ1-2,TGTGCCAGCAGCTTAGGGGACAGGTCTCATGGCTACACCTTC,CASSLGDRSHGYTF
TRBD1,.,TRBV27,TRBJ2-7,TGTGCCAGCAGTTCGCCCGGGACAGGGTCCTACGAGCAGTACTTC,CASSSPGTGSYEQYF
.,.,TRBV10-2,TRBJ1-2,TGCGCCAGCGCCGAGTCGCCGGTCTATGGCTACACCTTC,CASAESPVYGYTF
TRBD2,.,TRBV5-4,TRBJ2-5,TGTGCCAGCAGCCGTGGGGCTAGCGGGGTCCAAGAGACCCAGTACTTC,CASSRGASGVQETQYF
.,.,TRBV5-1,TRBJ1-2,TGCGCCAGCAGCTGGGTGACTCGAGGTCTGGATGACTACACCTTC,CASSWVTRGLDDYTF
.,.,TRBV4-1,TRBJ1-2,TGCGCCAGCAGCCACAAGTGGGCGGGGAGAGCCCCCGACTATGGCTACACCTTC,CASSHKWAGRAPDYGYTF
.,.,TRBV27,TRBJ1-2,TGTGCTTCTGACTATGGCTACACCTTC,CASDYGYTF
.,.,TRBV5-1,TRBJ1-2,TGCGCCAGCAGTCCGCAGGGAAACTATGGCTACACCTTC,CASSPQGNYGYTF
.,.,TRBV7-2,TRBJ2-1,TGTGCCAGCAGCTTATCTTCAGGGTTGGGAGGAGGCAATGAGCAGTTCTTC,CASSLSSGLGGGNEQFF
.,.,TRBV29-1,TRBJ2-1,TGCAGCGTTGAATACAGACGCTCCTACAATGAGCAGTTCTTC,CSVEYRRSYNEQFF
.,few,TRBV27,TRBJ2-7,TGTGCCAGCGGCAGGTTTGGCGAGCAGTACTTC,CASGRFGEQYF
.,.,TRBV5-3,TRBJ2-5,TGTGCCAGAAGCCTACAAGACAGGGCGCGGGGAGAGACCCAGTACTTC,CARSLQDRARGETQYF
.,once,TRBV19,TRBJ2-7,TGTGCCAGTAGTATGATACGTGGTTCGGGGATTTACGAGCAGTACTTC,CASSMIRGSGIYEQYF
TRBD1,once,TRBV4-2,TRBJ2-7,TGTGCCAGCAGCCCCAACTCACAGGGGGCAAACTACGAGCAGTACTTC,CASSPNSQGANYEQYF
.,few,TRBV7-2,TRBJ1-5,TGTGCCAGCAGCCAACAGGGCAATCAGCCCCAGCATTTT,CASSQQGNQPQHF
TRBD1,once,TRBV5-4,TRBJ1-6,TGTGCCAGCAGCTTGGCCGGGACAGCTAATTCACCCCTCCACTTT,CASSLAGTANSPLHF
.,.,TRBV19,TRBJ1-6,TGTGCCAGTAGTATAGAGGGAGCCTATAATTCACCCCTCCACTTT,CASSIEGAYNSPLHF
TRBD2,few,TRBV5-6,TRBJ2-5,TGTGCCAGCAGAGGCGGGGGGGCGAGGGAGACCCAGTACTTC,CASRGGGARETQYF